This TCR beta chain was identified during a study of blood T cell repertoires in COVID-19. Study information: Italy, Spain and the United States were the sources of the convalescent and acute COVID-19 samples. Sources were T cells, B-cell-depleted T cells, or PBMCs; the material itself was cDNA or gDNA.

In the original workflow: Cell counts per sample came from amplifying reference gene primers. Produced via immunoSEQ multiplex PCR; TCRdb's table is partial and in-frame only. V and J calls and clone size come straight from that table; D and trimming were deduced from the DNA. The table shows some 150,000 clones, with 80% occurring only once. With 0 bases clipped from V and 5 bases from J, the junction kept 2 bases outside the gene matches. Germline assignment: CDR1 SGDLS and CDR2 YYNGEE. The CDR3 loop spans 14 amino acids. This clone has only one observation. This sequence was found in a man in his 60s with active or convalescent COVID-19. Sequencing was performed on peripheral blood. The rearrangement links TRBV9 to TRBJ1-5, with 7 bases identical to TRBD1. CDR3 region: CASSVEGGDQPQHF. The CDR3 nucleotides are TGTGCCAGCAGCGTAGAAGGGGGCGATCAGCCCCAGCATTTT.